This T cell receptor beta chain was sequenced during a study of blood T cell repertoires in COVID-19. Only a few counts were recorded for this clone. The CDR3 is made up of 13 amino acids. V lost 3 bases and J lost 2, with 7 bases in between. CDR1 is KGHSH and CDR2 is LQKENI in the germline V gene. Source study methods: Amplification with reference gene primers provided the estimates of nucleated cell counts. Profiling relied on immunoSEQ multiplex PCR, and the TCRdb table lists in-frame clones only, not all of them. V and J calls and clone size come straight from that table; D and trimming were deduced from the DNA. This sample carries approximately 150,000 clones, around three quarters of them seen once, and the ten largest clones take less than 5.5%.

The V gene is TRBV18, the J gene TRBJ2-5; D remains unclear. The clonotype originates from a man in his fifties or sixties with acute or convalescent COVID-19. The sample taken for sequencing was peripheral blood. Written as DNA, the CDR3 is TGTGCCAGCTCACCCGACACGCAAGAGACCCAGTACTTC. This codes for CASSPDTQETQYF.